These 25 T cell receptor beta chains originate from one sample sequenced in a study of T cell responses to AZD1222 COVID-19 vaccine. The repertoire was sequenced with immunoSEQ multiplex PCR; TCRdb's copy has only in-frame clones and lacks some. The sample lists roughly 200,000 clones; around 90% were seen once. The specimen was peripheral blood, collected on day 0 of AZD1222 vaccination. The origin of the receptors is an adult in good health.

The chain couples TRBV4-1 to TRBJ2-2, with 8 nucleotides matching TRBD1. The trim removed 5 bases at V and 0 bases at J, leaving 8 bases unmatched. This CDR3 contains 17 residues. CDR1 is MGHRA, CDR2 YSYEKL, per germline. CDR3 DNA: TGCGCCAGCAGCTTGTTCTCAGGGGGCTCGAACACCGGGGAGCTGTTTTTT. Its translation is CASSLFSGGSNTGELFF.

The chain combines TRBV5-1 with TRBJ2-3; unclear D gene. The CDR3 sequence is 13 residues long. Germline V lookup: CDR1 SGHRS, CDR2 YFSETQ. V was clipped by 4 bases and J by 2 bases, with 8 bases between them. The CDR3 sequence: CASSIAPTDTQYF. The CDR3 DNA is TGCGCCAGCAGCATCGCCCCCACAGATACGCAGTATTTT.

The CDR3 DNA reads as TGTGCCAGCAGCCACGGCCGGAGGGCCGAGCAGTACTTC. This translates into CASSHGRRAEQYF. The chain uses TRBV3-1 (or the pseudogene TRBV3-2) and TRBJ2-7; weak D call: TRBD2 (6 bases). CDR3 length equals 13 residues. Trimming shortened V by 3 bases and J by 6 bases, and 12 bases separated the two germline ends. Germline lookup yields CDR1 LGHDT and CDR2 YNNKEL (reference sequence).

The rearrangement joins TRBV27 to TRBJ1-1; possible D gene TRBD1, 5 bases. The CDR3 is made up of 15 amino acids. Germline V lookup: CDR1 MNHEY, CDR2 SMNVEV (reference sequence). V was clipped by 8 bases and J by 5 bases, with 21 bases between them. CDR3: CASSRGTGQGTEAFF. CDR3 DNA: TGTGCCAGCTCTCGGGGGACGGGGCAGGGAACTGAAGCTTTCTTT.

The V call is TRBV6-5, the J call TRBJ1-5; D may be TRBD1 (6 bases). The ends were cut back, 8 bases at V and 0 bases at J, with 11 bases in the middle. The germline V gene encodes CDR1 MNHEY and CDR2 SVGAGI. The CDR3 is made up of 14 amino acids. The CDR3 loop reads CASLTGYSNQPQHF. In DNA, the CDR3 is TGTGCCAGCTTAACAGGGTATAGCAATCAGCCCCAGCATTTT.

This chain uses TRBV5-1 with TRBJ2-5; 11 bases align to TRBD2. The CDR3 totals 15 residues. Looked up from germline, CDR1 is SGHRS and CDR2 is YFSETQ. The junction had 5 bases not matched to a gene; V was cut back by 0 bases and J by 7 bases. The chain's CDR3 is CASSLASGGSGTQYF. The CDR3 DNA is TGCGCCAGCAGCTTGGCTAGCGGGGGGTCAGGGACCCAGTACTTC.

The chain combines TRBV5-4 with TRBJ1-1; tentative D call: TRBD1 (5 bases). The CDR3 runs to 12 residues. Trimming removed 2 bases from V and 4 bases from J, with 6 bases in between. CDR1 and CDR2 (germline): SGHNT, YYREEE (reference sequence). The CDR3 bases are TGTGCCAGCAGCTTAGGGACCACTGAAGCTTTCTTT. As protein: CASSLGTTEAFF.

The gene calls are TRBV29-1 and TRBJ2-1; D gene uncertain. Looked up from germline, CDR1 is SQVTM and CDR2 is ANQGSEA. This CDR3 spans 10 amino acids. V lost 6 bases, J lost 6 bases, and 6 bases lay in between. CDR3 amino acids: CSVAGNEQFF. The CDR3 bases are TGCAGCGTCGCCGGCAATGAGCAGTTCTTC.

The chain employs TRBV6-5 and TRBJ1-2, with 9 nucleotides matching TRBD1. The CDR3 is 14 residues long. Germline V gene sequence: CDR1 MNHEY, CDR2 SVGAGI. V trimming: 5 bases; J trimming: 8 bases; junction bases outside the gene matches: 9. Here the CDR3 reads CASSPGQGMGGYTF. For the CDR3, the DNA is TGTGCCAGCAGTCCGGGACAGGGAATGGGGGGCTACACCTTC.

The CDR3 loop reads CASTHGGDGANVLTF. The CDR3 nucleotides read TGTGCCAGCACCCATGGCGGGGACGGGGCCAACGTCCTGACTTTC. The chain recombines TRBV6-5 with TRBJ2-6; D is perhaps TRBD2 (6 bases). Deletions cut 7 bases from V and 4 bases from J, with 14 bases between. This CDR3 region has 15 residues. Per the germline V gene, CDR1 is MNHEY and CDR2 is SVGAGI.

The chain employs TRBV30 and TRBJ1-6, with D uncertain. The ends were cut back, 1 base at V and 10 bases at J, with 5 bases in the middle. Germline V gene lookup returns CDR1 GTSNPN and CDR2 SVGIG (reference sequence). The length of the CDR3 is 11 residues. The CDR3 DNA sequence: TGTGCCTGGAGTGCGGGGTCACCCCTCCACTTT. Protein: CAWSAGSPLHF.

This clone was seen just once. The V and J genes are TRBV18 and TRBJ1-1; no firm D call. Germline V gives CDR1 KGHSH, CDR2 LQKENI. Trimming removed 4 bases from V and 1 base from J, with 7 bases in between. The length of the CDR3 is 13 residues. The CDR3 loop reads CASSRESNTEAFF. In DNA, the CDR3 is TGTGCCAGCTCACGCGAATCGAACACTGAAGCTTTCTTT.

The count of this clone is one. The J gene is TRBJ2-7, the V gene TRBV5-6; 13 positions agree with TRBD2. This CDR3 has 15 residues. Germline loops: CDR1 SGHDT, CDR2 YYEEEE. V was clipped by 3 bases and J by 3 bases; unmatched bases: 3. The CDR3 sequence is CASSYGTSGVYEQYF. The CDR3, as DNA: TGTGCCAGCAGCTACGGGACTAGCGGGGTCTACGAGCAGTACTTC.

This sequence joins TRBV28 and TRBJ1-5; no reliable D call. V lost 6 bases and J lost 6, with 15 bases in between. Germline V gene data show CDR1 as MDHEN and CDR2 as SYDVKM. The CDR3 length is 14 residues. In DNA form, the CDR3 reads TGTGCCAGCAGAGGCTCCGGGATGAGTCAGCCCCAGCATTTT. Translating gives CASRGSGMSQPQHF.

The genes are TRBV19 and TRBJ1-2, with D possibly matching TRBD1 (5 bases). CDR1 and CDR2 (germline): LNHDA, SQIVND (reference sequence). The CDR3 is 15 residues long. V was cut by 5 bases and J by 5 bases, with 18 bases left in between. CDR3 in DNA: TGTGCCAGTAGTGAGAAACACGGAGGGACTTATGGCTACACCTTC. It encodes CASSEKHGGTYGYTF.

The chain carries TRBV25-1 and TRBJ2-7, with 8 bases matching TRBD1. The CDR3 is 14 amino acids. The trim removed 5 bases at V and 2 bases at J, leaving 5 bases unmatched. Germline V CDR1 and CDR2: MGHDK, SYGVNS. In nucleotides, the CDR3 is TGTGCCAGCAGTAACAGACAGGGGACCTACGAGCAGTACTTC. Protein product: CASSNRQGTYEQYF.

The J gene is TRBJ1-1, the V gene TRBV28, with D possibly being TRBD1 (5 bases). The CDR3 is made up of 16 amino acids. The germline CDR1 and CDR2 sequences are MDHEN and SYDVKM. V gave up 8 bases and J gave up 2 bases, with 21 bases separating them. The CDR3 bases are TGTGCCAGCTGGTCTTACTGGGGTGGGGGAAACACTGAAGCTTTCTTT. Protein: CASWSYWGGGNTEAFF. Using reference TRBV28 and TRBJ1-1 for the parts outside the CDR3, the full variable domain is DVKVTQSSRYLVKRTGEKVFLECVQDMDHENMFWYRQDPGLGLRLIYFSYDVKMKEKGDIPEGYSVSREKKERFSLILESASTNQTSMYLCASWSYWGGGNTEAFFGQGTRLTVV.

The chain couples TRBV27 to TRBJ2-5; the match to TRBD2 covers 7 bases. V trimming: 5 bases; J trimming: 4 bases; junction bases outside the gene matches: 10. This CDR3 has 15 residues. CDR1 and CDR2 from the germline V gene are MNHEY and SMNVEV (reference sequence). CDR3 amino acids: CASSPLPAGIETQYF. In DNA, the CDR3 is TGTGCCAGCAGTCCCCTCCCAGCGGGGATAGAGACCCAGTACTTC.

CDR3 coding DNA: TGTGCCAGCAGCCAAGTTCAGGGTGTGATTGCCGAGCAGTACTTC. This gives the protein CASSQVQGVIAEQYF. V and J are TRBV3-1 (or the pseudogene TRBV3-2) and TRBJ2-7, with D perhaps TRBD1 (5 bases). The germline V and J ends were trimmed by 1 base and 6 bases, with 16 bases remaining between them. Germline lookup yields CDR1 LGHDT and CDR2 YNNKEL (reference sequence). The CDR3 length is 15 residues.

The rearrangement joins TRBV11-2 to TRBJ2-3; D remains ambiguous. With 5 bases removed from V and 1 base from J, the gap between germline ends came to 7 bases. The CDR3 runs 13 residues. Germline values: CDR1 SGHAT, CDR2 FQNNGV. The CDR3 protein is CASSPPGTDTQYF. In DNA form, the CDR3 reads TGTGCCAGCAGCCCCCCGGGCACAGATACGCAGTATTTT.

The chain couples TRBV5-5 to TRBJ1-5; D uncertain. The CDR3 runs 14 residues. V was clipped by 3 bases and J by 0 bases, with 7 bases between them. Germline CDR1 reads SGHKS; CDR2 reads YYEKEE (reference sequence). CDR3 sequence reads: CASSSQTSNQPQHF. The CDR3 nucleotides are TGTGCCAGCAGCTCTCAAACTAGCAATCAGCCCCAGCATTTT.

This chain joins TRBV7-7 and TRBJ1-1; tentative D call: TRBD1 (6 bases). This CDR3 comprises 14 residues. The V end was cut by 0 bases, the J end by 3 bases, with 8 bases between. CDR1 and CDR2 (germline): SSHAT, FNYEAQ (reference sequence). In nucleotides, the CDR3 is TGTGCCAGCAGCTTAGCCCCAGGGGACACTGAAGCTTTCTTT. Its protein is CASSLAPGDTEAFF.

V usage is TRBV28 and J usage is TRBJ1-3; 7 bases fit TRBD1. The CDR3 sequence is 15 residues long. V lost 6 bases and J lost 4; bases outside the gene matches: 9. The germline V gene has CDR1 MDHEN and CDR2 SYDVKM. The CDR3 loop reads CASSTPGTEGNTIYF. CDR3 coding DNA: TGTGCCAGCAGCACTCCTGGGACAGAAGGAAACACCATATATTTT.

The J gene is TRBJ2-1, the V gene TRBV5-1; 12 nucleotides line up with TRBD2. The CDR3 spans 17 residues. V lost 0 bases and J lost 5; bases outside the gene matches: 6. The germline gives CDR1 SGHRS, CDR2 YFSETQ. CDR3 residues: CASSLAPSGGVHNEQFF. Written as DNA, the CDR3 is TGCGCCAGCAGCTTGGCGCCTAGCGGGGGGGTCCACAATGAGCAGTTCTTC.

In its sample, this clone was seen a few times. This sequence joins TRBV4-2 and TRBJ2-2; D gene ambiguous. V was shortened by 0 bases and J by 4 bases, with 6 bases between the two germline ends. This CDR3 is built from 14 residues. CDR1 is LGHNA, CDR2 YNFKEQ, per germline. The CDR3 bases are TGTGCCAGCAGCCAAGATACGGTCACCGGGGAGCTGTTTTTT. This translates into CASSQDTVTGELFF.